The T cell receptor beta chain under discussion was sequenced for a study of T cell responses to AZD1222 COVID-19 vaccine. Trimming removed 4 bases from V and 1 base from J; junction bases left unmatched: 0. CDR3 length: 13 residues. The V gene's germline CDR1 is SGHTA and CDR2 FQGTGA. The analysis combined second doses at about 4 or about 12 weeks. Sequencing was performed with immunoSEQ multiplex PCR; in TCRdb, only in-frame clones are kept and a portion is missing. The sample includes 100,000 to 150,000 clones, approximately 91% of them seen just once. V and J are TRBV7-3 and TRBJ2-5; 7 nucleotides line up with TRBD2. The material was peripheral blood, obtained 28 days after the second AZD1222 dose. The clonotype was recovered from an adult who received the AZD1222 COVID-19 vaccine. The CDR3 loop is CASSWTSQETQYF. CDR3 in DNA: TGTGCCAGCAGCTGGACTAGCCAAGAGACCCAGTACTTC.